This T cell receptor beta chain derives from a study of OX40 agonist ivuxolimab in advanced cancers. The germline V and J ends were trimmed by 5 bases and 3 bases, with 11 bases remaining between them. The CDR3 length is 15 residues. The germline V gene encodes CDR1 SGHVS and CDR2 FQNEAQ. Profiled with immunoSEQ multiplex PCR; TCRdb holds only in-frame clones, not every one. The table includes roughly 56,000 clones, approximately 84% detected once. In this sample, this clone turned up a few times. This TCR was sampled from an adult with an advanced solid tumor such as melanoma, head and neck, liver or kidney cancer. V usage is TRBV7-8 and J usage is TRBJ2-6, with D hard to call. This specimen was CD4+ or CD8+ T cells sorted from blood, taken in a trial of the OX40 agonist ivuxolimab. The CDR3 bases are TGTGCCAGCAGCGCTGGTCAAGTTGGGGCCAACGTCCTGACTTTC. Translating gives CASSAGQVGANVLTF.